This T cell receptor (beta chain) was captured by sequencing in a study of blood T cell repertoires in COVID-19. Using immunoSEQ multiplex PCR, the repertoire was profiled, and TCRdb retains in-frame clones only, with some absent. The table has about 280,000 clones, about nine tenths seen once. This CDR3 spans 16 amino acids. Per the germline V gene, CDR1 is SGHRS and CDR2 is YFSETQ. V gave up 4 bases and J gave up 7 bases; unmatched junction bases: 11. This clone has only a few counts. Sequenced sample: PBMCs or T cells enriched from blood (not recorded which). The chain carries TRBV5-1 and TRBJ2-1; 10 nucleotides align to TRBD1. The sequence derives from an older woman who had recovered from COVID-19. CDR3 protein: CASSPRGTGEANEQFF. The CDR3 nucleotides read TGCGCCAGCAGCCCTCGGGGGACAGGGGAGGCGAATGAGCAGTTCTTC.